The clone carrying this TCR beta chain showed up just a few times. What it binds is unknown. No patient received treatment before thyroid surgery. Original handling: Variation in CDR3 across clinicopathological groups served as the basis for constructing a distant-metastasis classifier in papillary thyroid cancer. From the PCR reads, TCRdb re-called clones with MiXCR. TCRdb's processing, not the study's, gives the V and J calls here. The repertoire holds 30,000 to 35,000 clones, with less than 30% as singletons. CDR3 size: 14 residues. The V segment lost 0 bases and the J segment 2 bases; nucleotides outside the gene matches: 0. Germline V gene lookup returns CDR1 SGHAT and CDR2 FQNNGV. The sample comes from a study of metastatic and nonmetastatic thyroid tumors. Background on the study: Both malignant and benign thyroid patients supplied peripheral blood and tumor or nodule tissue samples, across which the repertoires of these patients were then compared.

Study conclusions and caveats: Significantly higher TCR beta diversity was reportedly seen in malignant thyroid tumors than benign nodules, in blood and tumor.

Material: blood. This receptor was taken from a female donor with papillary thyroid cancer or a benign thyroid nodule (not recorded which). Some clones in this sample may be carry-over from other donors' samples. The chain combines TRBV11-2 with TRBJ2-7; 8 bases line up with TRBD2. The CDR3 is CASSLEREAYEQYF. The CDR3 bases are TGTGCCAGCAGCTTAGAGCGGGAGGCCTACGAGCAGTACTTC.